The 23 T cell receptor beta chains reported below all come from one sample, sequenced in a study of T-cell memory formation after mild COVID-19. TCRdb reprocessed the 5' RACE reads with MiXCR, giving one entry per CDR3 protein. Of about half a million distinct CDR3 sequences listed, 18% are singletons. Sequencing used PBMCs or a T cell subset sorted from them (not recorded which). The receptors here all came from an adult woman who had mild COVID-19 (a few samples of this study predate the infection). Cell type and time point are not known.

The chain is built from TRBV7-8 and TRBJ2-7; D may be TRBD1 (5 bases). Germline V gene data show CDR1 as SGHVS and CDR2 as FQNEAQ. This CDR3 spans 14 amino acids. Trimming left V 1 base short and J 3 bases short, with 10 bases between. The CDR3, as DNA: TGTGCCAGCAGCTTAGTCGCAGGGAACTACGAGCAGTACTTC. Its protein product is CASSLVAGNYEQYF.

The chain is built from TRBV4-2 and TRBJ2-1; 9 positions agree with TRBD2. Germline V gene sequence: CDR1 LGHNA, CDR2 YNFKEQ. The trim removed 1 base at V and 13 bases at J, leaving 14 bases unmatched. This CDR3 has 16 residues. The CDR3 reads CASSQVSSGDGVGQFF. The CDR3, as DNA: TGTGCCAGCAGCCAAGTGTCTAGCGGGGACGGGGTCGGACAGTTCTTC.

The chain is built from TRBV2 and TRBJ1-5; D ambiguous. This CDR3 comprises 14 residues. Trimming took 1 base from V and 9 from J, leaving 13 bases between them. Germline loops: CDR1 SNHLY, CDR2 FYNNEI. CDR3 region: CASSEEAYDRPQHF. The DNA of the CDR3 is TGTGCCAGCAGTGAAGAAGCCTATGATCGGCCCCAGCATTTT.

The chain couples TRBV6-6 to TRBJ1-1; unclear D gene. In germline, CDR1 is MNHNY, CDR2 SVGAGI (reference sequence). This CDR3 spans 12 amino acids. The ends were cut back, 7 bases at V and 0 bases at J, with 6 bases in the middle. The CDR3: CASTNMNTEAFF. The CDR3, as DNA: TGTGCCAGCACCAACATGAACACTGAAGCTTTCTTT.

This clonotype has a count of ten or more. CDR3 loop: CSVGVREQFF. DNA for the CDR3: TGCAGCGTTGGAGTTCGGGAGCAGTTCTTC. The genes are TRBV29-1 and TRBJ2-1; D not certain. The germline V gene encodes CDR1 SQVTM and CDR2 ANQGSEA. The CDR3 is made up of 10 amino acids. V was trimmed by 4 bases and J by 10 bases, leaving 8 bases between them.

The V and J genes are TRBV12-3 or TRBV12-4 and TRBJ1-5; D possibly corresponds to TRBD1 (5 bases). V was trimmed by 3 bases and J by 1 base, leaving 16 bases between them. The CDR3 extends over 17 amino acids. The CDR3 reads CASSFAGQGGSNQPQHF. The DNA of the CDR3 is TGTGCCAGCAGTTTTGCGGGCCAGGGTGGAAGCAATCAGCCCCAGCATTTT.

This chain connects TRBV7-8 to TRBJ1-1; D is possibly TRBD1 (5 bases). This CDR3 has 15 residues. Trimming shortened V by 5 bases and J by 0 bases, and 13 bases separated the two germline ends. CDR1 and CDR2 (germline): SGHVS, FQNEAQ. The CDR3 spells CASSPGVGVNTEAFF. In DNA, the CDR3 is TGTGCCAGCAGCCCCGGGGTGGGGGTGAACACTGAAGCTTTCTTT.

This chain links TRBV9 with TRBJ1-1; D is perhaps TRBD1 (5 bases). In germline, CDR1 is SGDLS, CDR2 YYNGEE. Trimming pared 3 bases from V and 2 bases from J, leaving 14 bases between. CDR3 length equals 15 residues. The CDR3 here is CASSGGRTGNTEAFF. The CDR3 DNA follows: TGTGCCAGCAGCGGGGGCCGAACGGGAAACACTGAAGCTTTCTTT.

This clonotype was counted between two and nine times. The rearrangement joins TRBV29-1 to TRBJ2-3; 8 positions match TRBD2. The V gene end was trimmed by 1 base and the J gene end by 4 bases; junction bases not matched to a gene: 7. This CDR3 spans 15 amino acids. Germline-derived CDR1 and CDR2 are SQVTM and ANQGSEA. The DNA of the CDR3 is TGCAGCGTTGAAGTCATTGCGGGGGGCGCAGATACGCAGTATTTT. Residues: CSVEVIAGGADTQYF.

This clonotype was detected only a few times. This rearrangement joins TRBV5-1 to TRBJ2-3; D possibly corresponds to TRBD1 (6 bases). The CDR3 has 16 residues. The ends were cut back, 4 bases at V and 1 base at J, with 16 bases in the middle. The germline gives CDR1 SGHRS, CDR2 YFSETQ. The CDR3 is CASSTNRELRTDTQYF. Here the CDR3 DNA reads TGCGCCAGCAGCACTAACAGGGAGCTCCGCACAGATACGCAGTATTTT.

The genes are TRBV29-1 and TRBJ2-1, with 8 bases that match TRBD2. Germline lookup yields CDR1 SQVTM and CDR2 ANQGSEA. V gave up 1 base and J gave up 4 bases; unmatched junction bases: 15. The CDR3 consists of 18 residues. CDR3 region: CSVEGLAGGLGGYNEQFF. The DNA for the CDR3 is TGCAGCGTTGAAGGGCTAGCGGGTGGGTTGGGAGGTTACAATGAGCAGTTCTTC.

The gene calls are TRBV12-3 or TRBV12-4 and TRBJ1-1; D remains unclear. The CDR3 is 12 amino acids. Trimming pared 6 bases from V and 1 base from J, leaving 6 bases between. The CDR3 nucleotides read TGTGCCAGCAGCTTTCCGAACACTGAAGCTTTCTTT. Translated: CASSFPNTEAFF.

There are a few counts of this clonotype. The chain employs TRBV5-1 and TRBJ1-4, with TRBD1 matching 7 bases. From germline, CDR1 is SGHRS and CDR2 YFSETQ. V lost 0 bases, J lost 12 bases, and 11 bases stayed unmatched. The CDR3 runs 15 residues. The CDR3 loop reads CASSLVGQTPSELFF. CDR3 sequence (DNA): TGCGCCAGCAGCTTGGTGGGACAGACCCCTTCGGAACTGTTTTTT.

V usage is TRBV4-3 and J usage is TRBJ2-1; D perhaps matches TRBD1 (6 bases). Germline V gene sequence: CDR1 LGHNA, CDR2 YSLEER. The CDR3 contains 19 residues. V was shortened by 0 bases and J by 4 bases, with 22 bases between the two germline ends. This CDR3 reads CASSQDRGGTSFLYNEQFF. As DNA, the CDR3 is TGCGCCAGCAGCCAAGATAGAGGGGGTACGTCCTTCCTATACAATGAGCAGTTCTTC.

As concerns this clonotype: Because it lacks the conserved phenylalanine or tryptophan at the end, this CDR3 is likely a read error. This chain connects TRBV5-5 to TRBJ1-2; 11 bases are shared with TRBD1. CDR1 and CDR2 from the germline V gene are SGHKS and YYEKEE (reference sequence). CDR3 length equals 14 residues. V dropped 5 bases and J dropped 8; count of bases not matched to a gene: 8. Here the CDR3 DNA reads TGTGCCAGCAGAATGGACAGGGGGCCTCAGGGCTACACCTTA. Translating gives CASRMDRGPQGYTL.

This clonotype came up many times. The J gene is TRBJ2-1, the V gene TRBV7-2; D may match TRBD1 or TRBD2 (5 bases each). The CDR3 runs 17 residues. Germline assignment: CDR1 SGHTA and CDR2 FQGNSA. V was cut by 1 base and J by 7 bases, with 20 bases left in between. Here the CDR3 DNA reads TGTGCCAGCAGCTTAGTCTCTAGCATTGGGGGAAGGAATGAGCAGTTCTTC. As protein: CASSLVSSIGGRNEQFF.

This clonotype was picked up a small number of times. Here the CDR3 DNA reads TGTGCCAGCAGCCATAGTCGGAACGAGCAGTACTTC. Translation: CASSHSRNEQYF. The chain joins TRBV3-1 to TRBJ2-7; unclear D gene. V lost 3 bases to trimming and J lost 5 bases, with 8 bases between them. Germline loops: CDR1 LGHDT, CDR2 YNNKEL (reference sequence). The CDR3 runs 12 residues.

The chain uses TRBV3-1 and TRBJ2-7; D call uncertain. V shed 1 base and J shed 1 base, with 8 bases lying between them. The CDR3 contains 14 residues. Germline lookup yields CDR1 LGHDT and CDR2 YNNKEL (reference sequence). The CDR3 loop is CASSQGFGSYEQYF. As DNA, the CDR3 is TGTGCCAGCAGCCAAGGGTTCGGGTCCTACGAGCAGTACTTC.

The chain uses TRBV18 and TRBJ2-4; TRBD2 agrees at 8 bases. The CDR3 is 13 residues long. The V gene's germline CDR1 is KGHSH and CDR2 LQKENI. V shed 3 bases, J shed 16 bases, and the junction held 11 bases outside the gene matches. CDR3 loop: CASSPPGGAEFYF. CDR3 nucleotide sequence: TGTGCCAGCTCACCTCCGGGGGGGGCCGAGTTCTACTTC.

This clonotype occurred a few times. The V call is TRBV20-1, the J call TRBJ2-1; 9 positions agree with TRBD1. Trimming took 6 bases from V and 4 from J; bases not matched to a gene: 7. Germline V lookup: CDR1 DFQATT, CDR2 SNEGSKA (reference sequence). The CDR3 runs to 14 residues. CDR3: CSASTGGRYNEQFF. The CDR3 nucleotides read TGCAGTGCGAGCACAGGGGGCAGGTACAATGAGCAGTTCTTC.

This clonotype turned up a few times. V usage is TRBV7-2 and J usage is TRBJ1-4; D unresolved. Trimming stripped 5 bases from V and 6 bases from J, with 16 bases between. The CDR3 totals 15 residues. Germline V gene lookup returns CDR1 SGHTA and CDR2 FQGNSA. In DNA form, the CDR3 reads TGTGCCAGCAGCCCTTTTCTCTCGAAGTATGAAAAACTGTTTTTT. Translation: CASSPFLSKYEKLFF.

There are a few counts of this clonotype. This rearrangement joins TRBV7-6 to TRBJ1-6; D gene ambiguous. The CDR3 covers 13 residues. CDR1 is SGHVS and CDR2 is FNYEAQ in the germline V gene. V gave up 2 bases and J gave up 8 bases, with 7 bases separating them. CDR3 amino acids: CASSLTEDSPLHF. The CDR3 DNA sequence: TGTGCCAGCAGCTTAACAGAGGATTCACCCCTCCACTTT.

This clonotype was counted only a few times. The chain combines TRBV5-4 with TRBJ2-5; D is uncertain. The CDR3 consists of 14 residues. The V end lost 0 bases, the J end lost 3 bases, and 9 bases lay between the germline ends. CDR1 and CDR2 (germline): SGHNT, YYREEE (reference sequence). The CDR3 is CASSLAIEEETQYF. Written as DNA, the CDR3 is TGTGCCAGCAGCTTGGCGATAGAGGAAGAGACCCAGTACTTC. Complete variable domain (other parts from reference TRBV5-4 and TRBJ2-5): ETGVTQSPTHLIKTRGQQVTLRCSSQSGHNTVSWYQQALGQGPQFIFQYYREEENGRGNFPPRFSGLQFPNYSSELNVNALELDDSALYLCASSLAIEEETQYFGPGTRLLVL.